This TCR beta chain was found in a study of shared T cell receptors in the human thymus. Produced via immunoSEQ multiplex PCR; TCRdb's table is partial and in-frame only. Of more than 300,000 clones listed, 95% are singletons. Germline-derived CDR1 and CDR2 are MNHNY and SVGAGI (reference sequence). There are 14 residues in the CDR3. The V and J ends lost 2 bases and 8 bases respectively, with 13 bases between them. The receptor's source is a human donor. V usage is TRBV6-6 and J usage is TRBJ2-1, with D perhaps matching TRBD1 (6 bases). The sequencing input was thymocytes. This chain's CDR3 is CASSYLGHRDEQFF. For the CDR3, the DNA is TGTGCCAGCAGTTACCTGGGCCACAGGGATGAGCAGTTCTTC.